This TCR beta chain was recovered during a study of CD8 T cells in ankylosing spondylitis. Study findings and constraints: Characteristic, it appeared, of ankylosing spondylitis blood was a TCR beta motif of seven or eight highly homologous variants. Peripheral blood samples showed relatively rare disease-linked clones, and these clones were CD8+. There was reportedly significant enrichment of clones that were disease-linked in matched ankylosing spondylitis synovial fluid.

Trimming pared 1 base from V and 0 bases from J, leaving 7 bases between. Germline V gene data show CDR1 as SGHTA and CDR2 as FQGNSA. This CDR3 spans 14 amino acids. This clonotype was found a few times. Its antigen remains unidentified. With molecular barcodes, quantitative 5'-RACE was used to make the TCR beta libraries. In TCRdb, the 5' RACE reads were re-called with MiXCR into one record per CDR3 protein. In the table there are hundreds of thousands of distinct CDR3 sequences, about 20% of which are singletons. The rearrangement links TRBV7-2 to TRBJ2-7; no reliable D call. This receptor was identified in a female donor with ankylosing spondylitis or in good health (not recorded which). The sample consisted of blood, either unsorted or a sorted T cell fraction (not recorded which). The DNA of the CDR3 is TGTGCCAGCAGCTTAGGGGCGAGCTCCTACGAGCAGTACTTC. Translation gives CASSLGASSYEQYF.